This TCR beta chain was captured in a study of shared clonotypes between healthy human individuals. Whole-study results and caveats: Compared with memory subsets, naive subsets generally had larger estimated richness.

Trimming stripped 0 bases from V and 7 bases from J, with 4 bases between. Looked up from germline, CDR1 is SGHRS and CDR2 is YFSETQ. The CDR3 has 11 residues. This clone was recorded a few times. Its antigen is unknown. Different DNA sequences within this sample yield the same CDR3. Deep was the level used in running the assay. TCRdb's copy holds only in-frame clones and misses some; the assay was immunoSEQ multiplex PCR. Here the sample spans around 990,000 clones, around 77% being singletons. Splitting of CD4+ cells produced CD45RA+ naive and CD45RA-negative memory subsets. This receptor was taken from a man in his late teens or twenties in good health. Some clones in this sample may be carry-over from other donors' samples. The specimen sequenced was memory CD4+ T cells from PBMCs. Sample subset: CD45RA-negative fraction. The gene calls are TRBV5-1 and TRBJ1-1; D remains unclear. CDR3 bases: TGCGCCAGCAGCTTGGCAGGTGAAGCTTTCTTT. Translated, it gives CASSLAGEAFF.